This T cell receptor beta chain was profiled in a study of cytomegalovirus exposure and HLA in healthy donors. About the research overall: A previous analysis identified more than 100 million unique TCR beta sequences derived from around 180 million T cells.

As concerns this clone: Its cognate antigen is unknown.

PCR employed 60 Vbeta and 13 Jbeta primers. Assay: immunoSEQ multiplex PCR; the TCRdb copy retains only in-frame clones and omits some. The table records around 150,000 clones, approximately 80% of them present only once. The study's findings and limits: In a later analysis, HLA-associated TCR beta chains were more clonally expanded than equally common others.

Germline lookup yields CDR1 SNHLY and CDR2 FYNNEI. The length of the CDR3 is 15 residues. V shed 5 bases and J 6 bases; nucleotides not matched to a gene: 7. The TCR comes from a woman in her thirties in good health and CMV-seropositive. Sequencing was done on a sample of PBMCs. This chain connects TRBV2 to TRBJ1-4; 9 nucleotides agree with TRBD1. The CDR3 region has the DNA TGTGCCAGCAGTTCTCCGGGACAGGGTTATGAAAAACTGTTTTTT. This encodes CASSSPGQGYEKLFF.